Detailed here is one TCR beta chain. Its antigen is not identified. PCR employed 60 Vbeta and 13 Jbeta primers. Authors' methods: An analysis that came later counted 80 million or so unique TCR beta chains, approximately 11 million shared. TCRdb keeps only in-frame clones here, not all; method: immunoSEQ multiplex PCR. The V and J calls and the clone size are those of that table, but D and trimming were determined from the DNA. The data contain about 200,000 clones, around 86% of them singletons. The data were obtained in a study of cytomegalovirus exposure and HLA in healthy donors. Study-wide points: Among TCR beta chains, those listed as cytomegalovirus-associated numbered about 160.

Unmatched junction bases numbered 7, after V lost 6 bases and J lost 8 bases. Germline V CDR1 and CDR2: SNHLY, FYNNEI. CDR3 size: 14 residues. Sample: PBMCs. This sequence originates from a man in his thirties or forties in good health and CMV-seronegative. The gene calls are TRBV2 and TRBJ1-4; 9 bases line up with TRBD1. The CDR3 nucleotides are TGTGCCAGCAGGGGACAGGGAGGAGGCGAAAAACTGTTTTTT. It yields the protein CASRGQGGGEKLFF.